A selection of T cell receptor beta chains follows, all from one sample in a study of blood T cell repertoires in COVID-19. Repertoires were generated with immunoSEQ multiplex PCR, while TCRdb's copy carries only in-frame clones and drops some. The table includes 310,000 or so clones, about 84% detected once. The sequenced sample was peripheral blood. These receptor sequences come from a woman aged 45-65 years with acute or convalescent COVID-19. Both conserved end residues are part of each CDR3. D genes are given only for firm matches. The listing skips clone size in some rows; elsewhere it reads once, few, many or a size class.

TRBV6-6	.	TRBJ1-5	.	TGTGCCAGCAGTTACGGGGGGGCCGATCAGCCCCAGCATTTT	CASSYGGADQPQHF
TRBV5-3	.	TRBJ2-1	TRBD1	TGTGCCAGAAGCTTACTTGGACAGGGGGCGACAAATGAGCAGTTCTTC	CARSLLGQGATNEQFF
TRBV2	.	TRBJ1-5	.	TGTGCCAGCAGTGGGGGACTCTCCAATCAGCCCCAGCATTTT	CASSGGLSNQPQHF
TRBV4-1	.	TRBJ1-6	.	TGCGCCAGCAGCCAAGGAGGTGGATCTAACTCACCCCTCCACTTT	CASSQGGGSNSPLHF
TRBV27	.	TRBJ1-2	TRBD1	TGTGCCAGCAGTCCCCCTGGACAGGCTGGCTACACCTTC	CASSPPGQAGYTF
TRBV27	.	TRBJ1-1	.	TGTGCCAGCAGCATCACTGAAGCTTTCTTT	CASSITEAFF
TRBV18	.	TRBJ2-5	.	TGTGCCAGCTCACCACTTCGGCAAGAGACCCAGTACTTC	CASSPLRQETQYF
TRBV10-3	.	TRBJ1-2	.	TGTGCCATCTCAATAGGGGCCCCCTTCTATGGCTACACCTTC	CAISIGAPFYGYTF
TRBV9	.	TRBJ1-2	TRBD1	TGTGCCAGCAGCCGAGGGGGCCAGGGATATAGTGGCTACACCTTC	CASSRGGQGYSGYTF
TRBV6-5	.	TRBJ1-1	.	TGTGCCAGCACCCGACAGCCCATGAACACTGAAGCTTTCTTT	CASTRQPMNTEAFF
TRBV19	once	TRBJ2-1	TRBD2	TGTGCCAGTAGTCTCGGACTAGCGGGAGTACGGTCCTACAATGAGCAGTTCTTC	CASSLGLAGVRSYNEQFF
TRBV28	.	TRBJ2-7	TRBD1	TGTGCCAGCAGTCACAGGGGGAGGTGGTACGAGCAGTACTTC	CASSHRGRWYEQYF
TRBV7-9	.	TRBJ2-1	TRBD2	TGTGCCAGCAGCTTACTAGCGGGATACAATGAGCAGTTCTTC	CASSLLAGYNEQFF
TRBV10-3	few	TRBJ1-5	.	TGTGCCATCAGTGTAGGCGGGTCGGGGGGACTCAATCAGCCCCAGCATTTT	CAISVGGSGGLNQPQHF
TRBV7-2	.	TRBJ1-1	.	TGTGCCAGCAGCTCCGTTGGGCAGGGGAACACTGAAGCTTTCTTT	CASSSVGQGNTEAFF
TRBV18	.	TRBJ2-7	.	TGTGCCAGCTCACCACCTTCGGGTCCCTACGAGCAGTACTTC	CASSPPSGPYEQYF
TRBV19	.	TRBJ2-2	TRBD1	TGTGCCAGTAGTATGACGGGACAGGGGGCTGCGAACACCGGGGAGCTGTTTTTT	CASSMTGQGAANTGELFF
TRBV18	.	TRBJ1-6	TRBD1	TGTGCCAGCTCACAAACCGGGACAGCAGATTCACCCCTCCACTTT	CASSQTGTADSPLHF
TRBV27	.	TRBJ2-7	TRBD1	TGTGCCAGCAGTCGTCCGGGGACAGGGGTTGACGAGCAGTACTTC	CASSRPGTGVDEQYF
TRBV5-4	.	TRBJ1-1	.	TGTGCCAGCAGCTTGTGGACAGTAGGCACTGAAGCTTTCTTT	CASSLWTVGTEAFF
TRBV27	.	TRBJ2-7	.	TGTGCCAGCAGTTTATGGATAGCCAACCGCGGGCTCCAAGGGGGCGAGCAGTACTTC	CASSLWIANRGLQGGEQYF
TRBV7-3	.	TRBJ2-7	TRBD1	TGTGCCAGCAGCCCCCGGACAGGGGTCCCCTACGAGCAGTACTTC	CASSPRTGVPYEQYF
TRBV6-1	.	TRBJ1-5	.	TGTGCCAGCAGTGAACCACACGGGACTGATAGCAATCAGCCCCAGCATTTT	CASSEPHGTDSNQPQHF
TRBV28	.	TRBJ1-4	TRBD1	TGTGCCAGCAGTTTTCCGGGACAGCCTAATGAAAAACTGTTTTTT	CASSFPGQPNEKLFF
TRBV6-5	.	TRBJ2-7	.	TGTGCCAGCACCCCCAGGCGTGGCTACGAGCAGTACTTC	CASTPRRGYEQYF
TRBV24-1	.	TRBJ2-1	TRBD2	TGTGCCACCAGCTCGGCCCGGGGGGAACACAACAATGAGCAGTTCTTC	CATSSARGEHNNEQFF
TRBV4-1	.	TRBJ2-2	TRBD2	TGCGCCAGCAGCCAAGGGGATGCGGGGGCCGGGGAGCTGTTTTTT	CASSQGDAGAGELFF
TRBV29-1	.	TRBJ1-2	.	TGCAGCGTTGAAACAGGGGGCTACACCTTC	CSVETGGYTF
TRBV6-4	.	TRBJ2-1	TRBD2	TGTGCCAGCAGTGCCGGGACTATCCTTGGGGAGCAGTTCTTC	CASSAGTILGEQFF
TRBV10-3	.	TRBJ2-7	.	TGTGCCATCAGTGGTGCTAGCTCCTCCTACGAGCAGTACTTC	CAISGASSSYEQYF
TRBV9	once	TRBJ2-5	.	TGTGCCAGCAGCGTAAGTCCTAGGACAGCACAAGAGACCCAGTACTTC	CASSVSPRTAQETQYF
TRBV11-2	few	TRBJ1-1	.	TGTGCCAGCAGCTACGCGTACACTGAAGCTTTCTTT	CASSYAYTEAFF
TRBV6-2/TRBV6-3	.	TRBJ2-7	.	TGTGCCAGCAGCGGGCACGAGCAGTACTTC	CASSGHEQYF
TRBV5-4	once	TRBJ1-2	.	TGTGCCAGCAGTTCTCCGAAAGGGAGAAACTATGGCTACACCTTC	CASSSPKGRNYGYTF
TRBV4-3	.	TRBJ1-4	.	TGCGCCAGCAGCCCGCGACAGGATCTCTCCGGTAATGAAAAACTGTTTTTT	CASSPRQDLSGNEKLFF
TRBV7-9	.	TRBJ2-7	.	TGTGCCAGCAGCGCGCCGGCAGGGGCGAGCTACTACGAGCAGTACTTC	CASSAPAGASYYEQYF
TRBV6-1	few	TRBJ1-2	TRBD1	TGTGCCAGCAGTGACGGGACAGTGAATAACTATGGCTACACCTTC	CASSDGTVNNYGYTF
TRBV7-8	.	TRBJ1-4	.	TGTGCCAGCAGCCTAGGGACTTGGGATGAAAAACTGTTTTTT	CASSLGTWDEKLFF
TRBV12-3/TRBV12-4	.	TRBJ2-3	TRBD1	TGTGCCAGCAGTTCACAGGGGGCAGATACGCAGTATTTT	CASSSQGADTQYF
TRBV6-6	once	TRBJ1-1	TRBD1	TGTGCCGGGCACAGGGGATTGGACACTGAAGCTTTCTTT	CAGHRGLDTEAFF
TRBV28	.	TRBJ1-4	.	TGTGCCAGCACCTCCCCGGGGTCAACGGAAAAACTGTTTTTT	CASTSPGSTEKLFF
TRBV30	.	TRBJ1-6	TRBD1	TGTGCCTGGAGCAGGGACAGCAATTCACCCCTCCACTTT	CAWSRDSNSPLHF
TRBV28	.	TRBJ1-2	.	TGTGCCAGCAGTGTCGGCAGGGGCCCCCCCTATGGCTACACCTTC	CASSVGRGPPYGYTF
TRBV27	.	TRBJ2-3	TRBD1	TGTGCCAGCAGTTGGGACAGGGGCACAGATACGCAGTATTTT	CASSWDRGTDTQYF
TRBV6-1	.	TRBJ1-1	TRBD1	TGTGCCAGCAGTGAATGGGACAGGGATGACACTGAAGCTTTCTTT	CASSEWDRDDTEAFF
TRBV4-1	.	TRBJ1-2	TRBD1	TGCGCCAGCAGCCAAGGCCTTTACGGGACAGGGGACTTCTATGGCTACACCTTC	CASSQGLYGTGDFYGYTF
TRBV9	.	TRBJ2-7	TRBD1	TGTGCCAGCAGCGTTGGGGACAGAGCCTACGAGCAGTACTTC	CASSVGDRAYEQYF
TRBV5-1	.	TRBJ2-5	TRBD2	TGCGCCAGCAGCTTGGCCCATAAGGGAGAAGGGACTAGCGAACCCCCAGAGACCCAGTACTTC	CASSLAHKGEGTSEPPETQYF
TRBV9	.	TRBJ2-7	TRBD2	TGTGCCAGCAGCGTAGCTAGCACTAGCGGGGTATCCTACGAGCAGTACTTC	CASSVASTSGVSYEQYF
TRBV2	.	TRBJ2-4	.	TGTGCCAGCAGTAACGGGGAGCGTAACATTCAGTACTTC	CASSNGERNIQYF
TRBV19	.	TRBJ2-3	TRBD2	TGTGCCAGTAGTATTCGGACTAGTACGGATACGCAGTATTTT	CASSIRTSTDTQYF
TRBV2	.	TRBJ2-6	.	TGTGCCAGCAGTGAAGGGGCGGGTTCAACGGCTGGGGCCAACGTCCTGACTTTC	CASSEGAGSTAGANVLTF
TRBV18	.	TRBJ2-7	.	TGTGCCAGCTCACCACCGACTCCCCCCTCCCCCTACGAGCAGTACTTC	CASSPPTPPSPYEQYF
TRBV5-1	.	TRBJ2-3	.	TGCGCCAGCAGCACCCGGGACTTCGGTACGCAGTATTTT	CASSTRDFGTQYF
TRBV6-5	once	TRBJ2-5	TRBD1	TGTGCCAGCAGGAGACAGGGGGATGAGACCCAGTACTTC	CASRRQGDETQYF
TRBV10-2	.	TRBJ2-7	.	TGCGCCAGCAGTGATTCAGGGGCCTACGAGCAGTACTTC	CASSDSGAYEQYF
TRBV7-2	.	TRBJ2-7	.	TGTGCCAGCAGCTTAGTACCCCATTTCGGCTCCTACGAGCAGTACTTC	CASSLVPHFGSYEQYF
TRBV12-5	.	TRBJ2-3	.	TGTGCTAGTAGAGGACTAAACACAGATACGCAGTATTTT	CASRGLNTDTQYF
TRBV11-3	.	TRBJ2-1	.	TGTGCCAGCAGCGGCCAGTATGAGCAGTTCTTC	CASSGQYEQFF